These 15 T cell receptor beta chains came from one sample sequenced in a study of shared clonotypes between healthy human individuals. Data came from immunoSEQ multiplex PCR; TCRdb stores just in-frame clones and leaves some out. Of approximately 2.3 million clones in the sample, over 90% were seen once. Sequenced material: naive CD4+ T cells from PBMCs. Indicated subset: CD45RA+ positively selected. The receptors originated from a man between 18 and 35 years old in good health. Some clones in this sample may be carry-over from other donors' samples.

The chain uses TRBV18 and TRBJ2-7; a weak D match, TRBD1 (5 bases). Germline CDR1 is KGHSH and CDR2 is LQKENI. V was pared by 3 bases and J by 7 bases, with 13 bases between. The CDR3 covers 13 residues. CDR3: CASSPSDTREQYF. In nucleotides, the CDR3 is TGTGCCAGCTCACCTTCGGACACTCGTGAGCAGTACTTC.

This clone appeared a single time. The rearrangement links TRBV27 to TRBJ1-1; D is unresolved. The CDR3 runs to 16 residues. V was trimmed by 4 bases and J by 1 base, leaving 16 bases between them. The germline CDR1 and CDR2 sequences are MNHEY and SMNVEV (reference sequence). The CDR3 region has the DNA TGTGCCAGCAGTTCGCAATCAGACATGCAGAACACTGAAGCTTTCTTT. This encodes CASSSQSDMQNTEAFF.

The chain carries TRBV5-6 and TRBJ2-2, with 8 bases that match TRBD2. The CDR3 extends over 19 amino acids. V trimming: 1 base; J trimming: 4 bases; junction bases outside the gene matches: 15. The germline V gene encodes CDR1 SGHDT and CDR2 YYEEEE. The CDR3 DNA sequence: TGTGCCAGCAGCTTGCCCCTAACTAGCGGAGCAGGAGGCACCGGGGAGCTGTTTTTT. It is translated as CASSLPLTSGAGGTGELFF.

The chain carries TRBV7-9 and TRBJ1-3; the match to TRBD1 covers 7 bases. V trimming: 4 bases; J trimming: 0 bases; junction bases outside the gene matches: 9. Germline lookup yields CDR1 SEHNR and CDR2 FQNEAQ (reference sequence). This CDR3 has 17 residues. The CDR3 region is CASSSMDRQFSGNTIYF. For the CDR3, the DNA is TGTGCCAGCAGCTCCATGGACAGGCAATTCTCTGGAAACACCATATATTTT.

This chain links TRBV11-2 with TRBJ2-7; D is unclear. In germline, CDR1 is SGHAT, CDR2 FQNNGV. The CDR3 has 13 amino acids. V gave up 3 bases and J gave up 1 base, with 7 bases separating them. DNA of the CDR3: TGTGCCAGCAGCTTGTACACTTCCTACGAGCAGTACTTC. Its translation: CASSLYTSYEQYF.

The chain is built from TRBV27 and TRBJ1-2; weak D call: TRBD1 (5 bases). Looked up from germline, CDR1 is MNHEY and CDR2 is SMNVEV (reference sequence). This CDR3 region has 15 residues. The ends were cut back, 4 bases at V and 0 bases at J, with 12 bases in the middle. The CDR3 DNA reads TGTGCCAGCAGTTCCCTTCCGACAGCTAACTATGGCTACACCTTC. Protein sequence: CASSSLPTANYGYTF.

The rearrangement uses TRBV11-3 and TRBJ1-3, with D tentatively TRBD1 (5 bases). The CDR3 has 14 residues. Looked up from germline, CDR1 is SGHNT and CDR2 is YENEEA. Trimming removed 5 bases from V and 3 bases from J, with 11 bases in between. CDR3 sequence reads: CASSQGTYGNTIYF. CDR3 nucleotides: TGTGCCAGCAGCCAGGGTACTTATGGAAACACCATATATTTT.

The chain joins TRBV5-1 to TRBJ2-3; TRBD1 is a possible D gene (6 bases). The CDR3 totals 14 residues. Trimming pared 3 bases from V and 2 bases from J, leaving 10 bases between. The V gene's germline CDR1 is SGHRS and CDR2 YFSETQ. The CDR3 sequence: CASSWGQATDTQYF. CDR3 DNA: TGCGCCAGCAGCTGGGGACAAGCCACAGATACGCAGTATTTT.

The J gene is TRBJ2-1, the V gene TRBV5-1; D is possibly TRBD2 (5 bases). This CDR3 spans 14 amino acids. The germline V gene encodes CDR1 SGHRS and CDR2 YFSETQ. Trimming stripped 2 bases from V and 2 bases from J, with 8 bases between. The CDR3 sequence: CASSFTEAYNEQFF. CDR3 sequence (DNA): TGCGCCAGCAGCTTTACGGAGGCCTACAATGAGCAGTTCTTC.

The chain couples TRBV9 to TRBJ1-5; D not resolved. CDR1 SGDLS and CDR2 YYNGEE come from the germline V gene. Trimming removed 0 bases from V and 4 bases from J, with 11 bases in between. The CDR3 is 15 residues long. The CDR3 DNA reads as TGTGCCAGCAGCGTAGAGCCAGGCCGAAATCAGCCCCAGCATTTT. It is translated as CASSVEPGRNQPQHF.

The CDR3, as DNA: TGTGCCAGCAGCTTAGCGGTGGCGGGTACCTACAATGAGCAGTTCTTC. Translation gives CASSLAVAGTYNEQFF. The gene calls are TRBV7-6 and TRBJ2-1; D may be TRBD2 (5 bases). There are 16 residues in the CDR3. The germline V gene has CDR1 SGHVS and CDR2 FNYEAQ. The germline V and J ends were trimmed by 0 bases and 2 bases, with 11 bases remaining between them.

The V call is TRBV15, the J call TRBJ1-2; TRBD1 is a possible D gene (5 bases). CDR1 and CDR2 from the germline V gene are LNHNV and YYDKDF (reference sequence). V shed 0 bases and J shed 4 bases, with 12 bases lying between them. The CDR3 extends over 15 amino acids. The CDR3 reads CATSRETGAFYGYTF. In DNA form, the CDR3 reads TGTGCCACCAGCAGAGAAACAGGTGCCTTCTATGGCTACACCTTC.

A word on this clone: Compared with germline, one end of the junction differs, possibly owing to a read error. CDR3 in amino acids: CASSSRGRF. The CDR3 DNA follows: TGTGCCAGCAGCTCTCGGGGGCGTTTT. V usage is TRBV7-3 and J usage is TRBJ2-3, with D perhaps given as TRBD1 or TRBD2 (6 bases each). Germline CDR1 reads SGHTA; CDR2 reads FQGTGA. There are 9 residues in the CDR3.

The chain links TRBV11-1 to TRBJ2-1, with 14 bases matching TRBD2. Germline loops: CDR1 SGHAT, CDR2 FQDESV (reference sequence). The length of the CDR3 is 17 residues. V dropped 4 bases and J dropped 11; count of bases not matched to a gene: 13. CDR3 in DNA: TGTGCCAGCAGCTCCCGGGATGGAGGACTAGCGGGAGGCCAGCAGTTCTTC. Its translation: CASSSRDGGLAGGQQFF. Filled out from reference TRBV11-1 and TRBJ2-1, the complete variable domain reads EAEVAQSPRYKITEKSQAVAFWCDPISGHATLYWYRQILGQGPELLVQFQDESVVDDSQLPKDRFSAERLKGVDSTLKIQPAELGDSAMYLCASSSRDGGLAGGQQFFGPGTRLTVL.

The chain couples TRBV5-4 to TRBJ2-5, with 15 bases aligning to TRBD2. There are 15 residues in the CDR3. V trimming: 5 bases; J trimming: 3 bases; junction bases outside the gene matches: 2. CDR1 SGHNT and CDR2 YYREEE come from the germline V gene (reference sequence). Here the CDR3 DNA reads TGTGCCAGCAGACGGACTAGCGGGAGGGAAGAGACCCAGTACTTC. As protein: CASRRTSGREETQYF.